This T cell receptor (beta chain) derives from a study of cytomegalovirus exposure and HLA in healthy donors. CDR3 length: 15 residues. Trimming took off 0 bases at V and 5 bases at J, with 14 bases between the two ends. Germline lookup yields CDR1 SGHDT and CDR2 YYEEEE. Notes on the study in general: Immune exposure data for these donors was limited to CMV serostatus. As a later analysis showed, several of the most significant clusters appeared to be linked to common viral pathogens.

Note on this clone: Its antigen remains unknown.

PCR primers comprised 60 Vbeta and 13 Jbeta primers. Produced via immunoSEQ multiplex PCR; TCRdb's table is partial and in-frame only. The data hold over 120,000 clones, with roughly 80% observed a single time. This sequence originates from a middle-aged man in good health and CMV-seronegative. Sequencing was carried out using PBMCs. This sequence joins TRBV5-6 and TRBJ1-2, with unresolved D. The CDR3 bases are TGTGCCAGCAGCTTGGATTTCCGGGTTTCTTATGGCTACACCTTC. It specifies CASSLDFRVSYGYTF.